This T cell receptor beta chain originates from a study of shared clonotypes between healthy human individuals. Overall study results and limits: Represented genetic and exposure-history diversity was restricted by having few donors.

The donor population consisted of healthy HIV-negative adults with no recent acute infections or vaccinations. Details on this clone: What it recognizes is unknown.

V lost 7 bases, J lost 7 bases, and 13 bases lay in between. The CDR3 consists of 12 residues. Germline V gene lookup returns CDR1 ENHRY and CDR2 SYGVKD. Data came from immunoSEQ multiplex PCR; TCRdb stores just in-frame clones and leaves some out. The data hold 2 million to 2.5 million clones, with 90% to 96% observed a single time. V and J are TRBV10-3 and TRBJ2-5; D call uncertain. This clonotype was sampled from a young man in good health. The material sequenced was naive CD4+ T cells sorted from blood. The subset: CD45RA+ positively selected. For the CDR3, the DNA is TGTGCCATCACCACTTCGGCCGGGACCCAGTACTTC. Its protein is CAITTSAGTQYF.